One and the same sample provided the 28 T cell receptor beta chains below, sequenced in a study of blood T cell repertoires in COVID-19. Only in-frame clones appear in the TCRdb table, and some are missing; sequencing was by immunoSEQ multiplex PCR. This sample has roughly 200,000 clones; about four fifths occur once, and the top ten carry 11%. Sequencing was carried out using peripheral blood. The receptors come from a middle-aged woman with COVID-19, enrolled during active disease.

The CDR3: CASRSQGNQPQHF. Here the CDR3 DNA reads TGTGCCAGCAGGTCACAGGGCAATCAGCCCCAGCATTTT. This chain connects TRBV2 to TRBJ1-5, with D perhaps TRBD1 (5 bases). This CDR3 has 13 residues. CDR1 and CDR2 from the germline V gene are SNHLY and FYNNEI. V was cut by 6 bases and J by 2 bases, with 8 bases left in between.

The chain employs TRBV7-9 and TRBJ2-1; 11 bases are shared with TRBD2. Trimming removed 5 bases from V and 2 bases from J; junction bases left unmatched: 8. CDR1 and CDR2 (germline): SEHNR, FQNEAQ (reference sequence). The CDR3 sequence is 17 residues long. CDR3 sequence: CASSPLTSGSAYNEQFF. CDR3 nucleotide sequence: TGTGCCAGCAGCCCCTTAACTAGCGGGAGTGCCTACAATGAGCAGTTCTTC.

This chain links TRBV19 with TRBJ2-2; weak D call: TRBD2 (5 bases). CDR1 is LNHDA and CDR2 is SQIVND in the germline V gene (reference sequence). Between the trimmed V and J ends, which lost 2 bases and 5 bases, there was a span of 12 bases. The CDR3 is made up of 15 amino acids. The CDR3 DNA reads TGTGCCAGTAGTATATCGGGGTTTCGTACCGGGGAGCTGTTTTTT. It specifies CASSISGFRTGELFF.

The chain recombines TRBV12-3 or TRBV12-4 with TRBJ1-5; D is unclear. V was trimmed by 3 bases and J by 0 bases, leaving 3 bases between them. This CDR3 is 13 amino acids long. CDR3 loop: CASSFSSNQPQHF. The CDR3 DNA follows: TGTGCCAGCAGTTTCAGTAGCAATCAGCCCCAGCATTTT.

The gene calls are TRBV7-8 and TRBJ2-7; tentative D call: TRBD1 (6 bases). The CDR3 has 19 amino acids. Trimming left V 5 bases short and J 0 bases short, with 26 bases between. CDR1 and CDR2 from the germline V gene are SGHVS and FQNEAQ. The CDR3 DNA sequence: TGTGCCAGCAGCCCCCTCACAGAAAAGAGTGGGACACGCTCCTACGAGCAGTACTTC. Translation gives CASSPLTEKSGTRSYEQYF.

This chain links TRBV11-2 with TRBJ1-2; 7 positions agree with TRBD1. V shed 1 base and J 3 bases; nucleotides not matched to a gene: 2. The CDR3 totals 14 residues. Per germline, CDR1 SGHAT and CDR2 FQNNGV. CDR3 region: CASSLVQGYYGYTF. The CDR3 DNA follows: TGTGCCAGCAGCTTAGTACAGGGGTACTATGGCTACACCTTC.

The genes are TRBV6-5 and TRBJ2-7, with D possibly being TRBD2 (7 bases). Germline CDR1 MNHEY, CDR2 SVGAGI. This CDR3 has 15 amino acids. The V end was cut by 5 bases, the J end by 3 bases, with 17 bases between. The CDR3 DNA reads as TGTGCCAGCAGTCCCCCAAGGGGGGGCCGCTACGAGCAGTACTTC. This codes for CASSPPRGGRYEQYF.

J is TRBJ1-1 and V is TRBV14; possible D gene TRBD1, 6 bases. CDR3 size: 13 residues. CDR1 SGHDN and CDR2 FVKESK come from the germline V gene. V was clipped by 5 bases and J by 5 bases, with 12 bases between them. The CDR3 coding sequence is TGTGCCAGCAGCGCGGGGGGCTGGACTGAAGCTTTCTTT. This gives the protein CASSAGGWTEAFF.

This chain uses TRBV7-9 with TRBJ2-3, with 7 positions matching TRBD2. This CDR3 is 14 amino acids long. From germline, CDR1 is SEHNR and CDR2 FQNEAQ (reference sequence). V gave up 5 bases and J gave up 5 bases; unmatched junction bases: 7. The CDR3 loop reads CASSRTRVVDTQYF. The CDR3 DNA is TGTGCCAGCAGCCGGACTAGGGTGGTAGATACGCAGTATTTT.

The J gene is TRBJ1-4, the V gene TRBV28; 9 nucleotides agree with TRBD1. Germline CDR1 MDHEN, CDR2 SYDVKM. Unmatched junction bases numbered 17, after V lost 5 bases and J lost 10 bases. The CDR3 is 17 residues long. CDR3 in DNA: TGTGCCAGCAGTCAGGACACCCACGGGACAGGGACCGGAAAACTGTTTTTT. Encoded protein: CASSQDTHGTGTGKLFF.

V and J are TRBV29-1 and TRBJ1-2; 9 positions match TRBD1. V shed 6 bases, J shed 2 bases, and the junction held 7 bases outside the gene matches. This CDR3 region has 14 residues. Germline lookup yields CDR1 SQVTM and CDR2 ANQGSEA. As DNA, the CDR3 is TGCAGCGTCCAAACCGGGACAGGGAACTATGGCTACACCTTC. Amino acids: CSVQTGTGNYGYTF.

V usage is TRBV6-5 and J usage is TRBJ2-2; 7 bases are shared with TRBD1. The V gene end was trimmed by 8 bases and the J gene end by 3 bases; junction bases not matched to a gene: 6. The CDR3 spans 14 residues. Germline CDR1 and CDR2: MNHEY and SVGAGI. The CDR3: CASDRTGDTGELFF. The CDR3 DNA follows: TGTGCCAGCGATAGGACAGGAGACACCGGGGAGCTGTTTTTT.

This clone was picked up one time. The gene calls are TRBV28 and TRBJ1-5; the match to TRBD1 covers 7 bases. With 5 bases clipped from V and 0 bases from J, the junction kept 4 bases outside the gene matches. CDR1 and CDR2 (germline): MDHEN, SYDVKM. CDR3 size: 15 residues. The CDR3 here is CASSRTGGSNQPQHF. The DNA for the CDR3 is TGTGCCAGCAGTCGGACAGGAGGTAGCAATCAGCCCCAGCATTTT.

A few counts support this clone. This rearrangement joins TRBV6-2 or TRBV6-3 to TRBJ2-6, with D hard to call. The ends were cut back, 5 bases at V and 1 base at J, with 6 bases in the middle. CDR1 and CDR2 (germline): MNHEY, SVGEGT. This CDR3 region has 14 residues. Written as DNA, the CDR3 is TGTGCCAGCAGTAGAGATTCTGGGGCCAACGTCCTGACTTTC. Amino acids: CASSRDSGANVLTF.

This sequence joins TRBV9 and TRBJ2-7; D is perhaps TRBD2 (5 bases). The V and J ends lost 0 bases and 0 bases respectively, with 10 bases between them. The CDR3 has 15 amino acids. Germline V lookup: CDR1 SGDLS, CDR2 YYNGEE. CDR3 in amino acids: CASSVGVGSSYEQYF. The DNA for the CDR3 is TGTGCCAGCAGCGTAGGGGTAGGGAGCTCCTACGAGCAGTACTTC. The whole variable domain, filled in from reference TRBV9 and TRBJ2-7, reads DSGVTQTPKHLITATGQRVTLRCSPRSGDLSVYWYQQSLDQGLQFLIQYYNGEERAKGNILERFSAQQFPDLHSELNLSSLELGDSALYFCASSVGVGSSYEQYFGPGTRLTVT.

The rearrangement joins TRBV3-1 (or the pseudogene TRBV3-2) to TRBJ2-7; a weak D match, TRBD1 (6 bases). Trimming shortened V by 4 bases and J by 0 bases, and 13 bases separated the two germline ends. Germline V CDR1 and CDR2: LGHDT, YNNKEL (reference sequence). The CDR3 consists of 15 residues. The CDR3 here is CASSRTQGSSYEQYF. The CDR3 nucleotides read TGTGCCAGCAGCCGCACACAGGGCAGCTCCTACGAGCAGTACTTC.

The chain is built from TRBV27 and TRBJ2-4, with 11 bases fitting TRBD2. Trimming removed 5 bases from V and 6 bases from J; junction bases left unmatched: 3. The CDR3 loop spans 14 amino acids. CDR1 and CDR2 from the germline V gene are MNHEY and SMNVEV (reference sequence). The CDR3 here is CASSAGTSGNIQYF. The CDR3 DNA sequence: TGTGCCAGCAGTGCCGGGACTAGCGGAAACATTCAGTACTTC.

The rearrangement uses TRBV11-3 and TRBJ1-5; a weak D match, TRBD1 (5 bases). This CDR3 is built from 13 residues. V was shortened by 9 bases and J by 6 bases, with 15 bases between the two germline ends. Germline lookup yields CDR1 SGHNT and CDR2 YENEEA. DNA of the CDR3: TGTGCCAGGACCAAACAGGTAACTCAGCCCCAGCATTTT. This translates into CARTKQVTQPQHF.

This clone was detected only once. This chain joins TRBV6-1 and TRBJ1-3, with TRBD1 matching 9 bases. Germline loops: CDR1 MNHNS, CDR2 SASEGT. The CDR3 has 16 amino acids. J was trimmed by 0 bases and V by 6 bases; bases with no gene match: 6. The CDR3 protein is CASSEQGATSGNTIYF. CDR3 in DNA: TGTGCCAGCAGCGAACAGGGGGCAACCTCTGGAAACACCATATATTTT.

This chain joins TRBV4-2 and TRBJ1-4; perhaps TRBD1 as D (6 bases). Looked up from germline, CDR1 is LGHNA and CDR2 is YNFKEQ. Between the trimmed V and J ends, which lost 0 bases and 7 bases, there was a span of 15 bases. This CDR3 has 16 amino acids. The CDR3 DNA is TGTGCCAGCAGCCAAGATGGCAGGGGCGCATCTGAAAAACTGTTTTTT. It specifies CASSQDGRGASEKLFF.

V usage is TRBV11-1 and J usage is TRBJ1-1, with D perhaps matching TRBD1 (6 bases). This CDR3 region has 13 residues. The V gene's germline CDR1 is SGHAT and CDR2 FQDESV (reference sequence). V lost 4 bases to trimming and J lost 6 bases, with 12 bases between them. The CDR3 nucleotides are TGTGCCAGCAGCTCGAGGACAGTCTCTGAAGCTTTCTTT. It specifies CASSSRTVSEAFF.

The CDR3 sequence is CATIEWGKNTEAFF. DNA for the CDR3: TGTGCCACCATCGAGTGGGGCAAGAACACTGAAGCTTTCTTT. This chain connects TRBV6-5 to TRBJ1-1; tentative D call: TRBD1 (5 bases). Germline CDR1 and CDR2: MNHEY and SVGAGI. V was clipped by 10 bases and J by 1 base, with 16 bases between them. The CDR3 length is 14 residues.

The V gene is TRBV11-2, the J gene TRBJ2-2, with TRBD2 matching over 10 bases. Germline V gene sequence: CDR1 SGHAT, CDR2 FQNNGV. CDR3 length equals 16 residues. Unmatched junction bases numbered 2, after V lost 1 base and J lost 3 bases. For the CDR3, the DNA is TGTGCCAGCAGCTTAGTTGGACTAGCGGACACCGGGGAGCTGTTTTTT. The encoded protein is CASSLVGLADTGELFF.

The J gene is TRBJ1-1, the V gene TRBV19; D might be TRBD1 (5 bases). Germline values: CDR1 LNHDA, CDR2 SQIVND (reference sequence). The CDR3 has 16 residues. V dropped 1 base and J dropped 1 base, with 13 bases sitting between them. The CDR3 is CASSIGQGWPNTEAFF. DNA of the CDR3: TGTGCCAGTAGTATAGGGCAGGGATGGCCGAACACTGAAGCTTTCTTT.

V gene TRBV10-3 combines with J gene TRBJ2-5; no definite D call. This CDR3 has 13 residues. CDR1 is ENHRY, CDR2 SYGVKD, per germline. V shed 7 bases and J shed 2 bases, with 11 bases lying between them. DNA of the CDR3: TGTGCCATCACTGATTCTATTCAAGAGACCCAGTACTTC. Its translation: CAITDSIQETQYF.

The chain is built from TRBV2 and TRBJ2-3; 9 positions match TRBD2. J was trimmed by 6 bases and V by 6 bases; bases with no gene match: 7. CDR1 and CDR2 from the germline V gene are SNHLY and FYNNEI. This CDR3 has 14 residues. Written as DNA, the CDR3 is TGTGCCAGCAGGGTAGCGGGAGCCGGGGATACGCAGTATTTT. It encodes CASRVAGAGDTQYF.

The V and J genes are TRBV30 and TRBJ2-7; D is undetermined. V shed 2 bases and J shed 4 bases, with 9 bases lying between them. This CDR3 contains 12 residues. Germline values: CDR1 GTSNPN, CDR2 SVGIG (reference sequence). DNA of the CDR3: TGTGCCTGGAGTCTAAGTGCGTACGAGCAGTACTTC. This encodes CAWSLSAYEQYF.

The V gene is TRBV28, the J gene TRBJ2-1; TRBD2 matches at 7 bases. Losses at the gene ends were 2 bases for V and 4 bases for J; bases not matched to a gene: 2. The CDR3 contains 14 residues. Germline lookup yields CDR1 MDHEN and CDR2 SYDVKM. CDR3 protein: CASSLPGGYNEQFF. The CDR3 DNA reads as TGTGCCAGCAGTTTACCCGGGGGGTACAATGAGCAGTTCTTC.